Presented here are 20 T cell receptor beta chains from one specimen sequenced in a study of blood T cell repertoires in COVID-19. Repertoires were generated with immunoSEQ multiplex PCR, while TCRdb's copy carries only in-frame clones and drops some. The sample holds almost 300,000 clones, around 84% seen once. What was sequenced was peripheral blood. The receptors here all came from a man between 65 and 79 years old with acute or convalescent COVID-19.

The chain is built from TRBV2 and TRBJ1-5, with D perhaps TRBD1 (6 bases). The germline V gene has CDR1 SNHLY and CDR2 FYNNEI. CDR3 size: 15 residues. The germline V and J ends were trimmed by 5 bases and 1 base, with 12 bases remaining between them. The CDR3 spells CASSMDRASNQPQHF. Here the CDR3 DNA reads TGTGCCAGCAGTATGGACAGAGCGAGCAATCAGCCCCAGCATTTT.

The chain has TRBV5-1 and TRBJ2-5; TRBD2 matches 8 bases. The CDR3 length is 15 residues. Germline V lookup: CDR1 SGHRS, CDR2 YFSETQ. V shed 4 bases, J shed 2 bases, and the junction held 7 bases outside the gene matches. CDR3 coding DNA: TGCGCCAGCAGCGGCGGGACTAGTTCGCAAGAGACCCAGTACTTC. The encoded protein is CASSGGTSSQETQYF.

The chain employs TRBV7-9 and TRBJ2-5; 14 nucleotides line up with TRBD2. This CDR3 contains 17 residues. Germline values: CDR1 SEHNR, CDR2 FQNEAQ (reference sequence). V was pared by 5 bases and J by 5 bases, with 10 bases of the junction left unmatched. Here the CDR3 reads CASSHRLAGGPGETQYF. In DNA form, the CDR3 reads TGTGCCAGCAGCCACCGACTAGCGGGAGGGCCTGGGGAGACCCAGTACTTC.

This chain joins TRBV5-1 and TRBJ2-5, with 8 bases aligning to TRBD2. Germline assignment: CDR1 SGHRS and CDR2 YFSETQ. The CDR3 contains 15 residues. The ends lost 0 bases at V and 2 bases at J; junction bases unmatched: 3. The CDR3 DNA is TGCGCCAGCAGCTTGGTGCCGGGGGGGCAAGAGACCCAGTACTTC. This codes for CASSLVPGGQETQYF. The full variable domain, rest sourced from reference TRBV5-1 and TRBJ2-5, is KAGVTQTPRYLIKTRGQQVTLSCSPISGHRSVSWYQQTPGQGLQFLFEYFSETQRNKGNFPGRFSGRQFSNSRSEMNVSTLELGDSALYLCASSLVPGGQETQYFGPGTRLLVL.

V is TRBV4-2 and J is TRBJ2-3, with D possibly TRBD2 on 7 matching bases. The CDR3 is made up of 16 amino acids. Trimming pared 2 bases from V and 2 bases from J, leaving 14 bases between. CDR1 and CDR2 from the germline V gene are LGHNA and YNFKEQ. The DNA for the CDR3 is TGTGCCAGCAGCCAAAGTGGGGGGGCCCTCACAGATACGCAGTATTTT. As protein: CASSQSGGALTDTQYF.

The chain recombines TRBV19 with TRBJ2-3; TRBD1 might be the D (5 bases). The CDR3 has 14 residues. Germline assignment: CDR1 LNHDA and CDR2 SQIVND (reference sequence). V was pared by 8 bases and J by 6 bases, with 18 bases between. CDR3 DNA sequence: TGTGCCAGTTCCTGGCAGGGTGTAACCGATACGCAGTATTTT. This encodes CASSWQGVTDTQYF.

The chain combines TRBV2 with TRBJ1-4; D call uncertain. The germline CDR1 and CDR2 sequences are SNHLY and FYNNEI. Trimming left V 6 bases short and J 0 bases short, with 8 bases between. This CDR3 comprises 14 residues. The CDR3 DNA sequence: TGTGCCAGCAGCTACCGAGCAACTAATGAAAAACTGTTTTTT. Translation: CASSYRATNEKLFF.

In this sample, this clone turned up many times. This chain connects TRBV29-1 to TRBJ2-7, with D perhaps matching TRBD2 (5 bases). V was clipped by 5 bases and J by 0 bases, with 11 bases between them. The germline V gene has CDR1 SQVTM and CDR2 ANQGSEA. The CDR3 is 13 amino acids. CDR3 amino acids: CSVYTGSSYEQYF. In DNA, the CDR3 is TGCAGCGTTTACACGGGGAGCTCCTACGAGCAGTACTTC.

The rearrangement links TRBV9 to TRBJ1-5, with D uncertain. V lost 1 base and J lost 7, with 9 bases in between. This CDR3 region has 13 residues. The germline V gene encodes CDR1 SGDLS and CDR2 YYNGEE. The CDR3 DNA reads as TGTGCCAGCAGCGTATATGGAGGCCAGCCCCAGCATTTT. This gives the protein CASSVYGGQPQHF.

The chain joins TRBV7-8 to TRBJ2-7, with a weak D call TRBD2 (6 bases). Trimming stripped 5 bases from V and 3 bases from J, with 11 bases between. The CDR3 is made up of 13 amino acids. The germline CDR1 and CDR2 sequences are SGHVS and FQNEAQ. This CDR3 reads CASSPGRIYEQYF. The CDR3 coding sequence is TGTGCCAGCAGCCCAGGGAGGATCTACGAGCAGTACTTC.

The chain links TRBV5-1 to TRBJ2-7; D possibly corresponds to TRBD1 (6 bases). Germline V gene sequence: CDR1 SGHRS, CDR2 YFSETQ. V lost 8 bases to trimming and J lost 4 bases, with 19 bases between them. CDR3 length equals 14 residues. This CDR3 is CASGPGGQSYEQYF. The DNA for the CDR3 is TGCGCCAGTGGGCCTGGGGGACAAAGTTACGAGCAGTACTTC. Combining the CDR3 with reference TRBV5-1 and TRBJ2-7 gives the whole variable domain KAGVTQTPRYLIKTRGQQVTLSCSPISGHRSVSWYQQTPGQGLQFLFEYFSETQRNKGNFPGRFSGRQFSNSRSEMNVSTLELGDSALYLCASGPGGQSYEQYFGPGTRLTVT.

CDR3 DNA: TGTGCCAGTAGTACCAGCGGGAGGGCCGCAGATACGCAGTATTTT. Translated, it gives CASSTSGRAADTQYF. V is TRBV19 and J is TRBJ2-3; TRBD2 matches 10 bases. CDR1 LNHDA and CDR2 SQIVND come from the germline V gene (reference sequence). With 4 bases clipped from V and 4 bases from J, the junction kept 5 bases outside the gene matches. This CDR3 is built from 15 residues.

CDR3 residues: CASSLWPGGGNDEQFF. The CDR3 DNA sequence: TGTGCCAGCAGTTTATGGCCCGGGGGGGGCAACGATGAGCAGTTCTTC. V is TRBV28 and J is TRBJ2-1, with 8 bases fitting TRBD2. CDR3 length: 16 amino acids. Germline CDR1 and CDR2: MDHEN and SYDVKM. The junction had 9 bases not matched to a gene; V was cut back by 0 bases and J by 8 bases.

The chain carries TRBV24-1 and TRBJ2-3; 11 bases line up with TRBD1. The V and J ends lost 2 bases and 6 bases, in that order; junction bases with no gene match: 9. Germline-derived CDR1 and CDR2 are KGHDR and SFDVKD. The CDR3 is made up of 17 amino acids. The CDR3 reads CATSDWGPGTGGDTQYF. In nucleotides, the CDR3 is TGTGCCACCAGTGATTGGGGACCCGGGACAGGGGGGGATACGCAGTATTTT.

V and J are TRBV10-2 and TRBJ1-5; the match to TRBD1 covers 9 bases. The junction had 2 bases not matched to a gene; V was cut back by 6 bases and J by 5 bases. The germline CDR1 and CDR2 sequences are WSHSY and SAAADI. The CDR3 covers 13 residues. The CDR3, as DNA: TGCGCCAGCAGACGGGACAGGGATCAGCCCCAGCATTTT. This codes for CASRRDRDQPQHF.

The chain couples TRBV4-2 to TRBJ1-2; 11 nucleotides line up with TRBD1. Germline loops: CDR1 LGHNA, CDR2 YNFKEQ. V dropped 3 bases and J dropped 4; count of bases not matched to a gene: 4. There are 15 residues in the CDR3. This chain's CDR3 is CASSQGGTGGYGYTF. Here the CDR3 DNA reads TGTGCCAGCAGCCAGGGCGGGACAGGGGGCTATGGCTACACCTTC.

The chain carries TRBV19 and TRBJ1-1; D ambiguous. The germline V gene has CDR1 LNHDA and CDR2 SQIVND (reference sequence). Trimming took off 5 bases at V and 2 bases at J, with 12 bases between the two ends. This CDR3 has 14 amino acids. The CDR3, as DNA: TGTGCCAGTAGTGGCGCACGACTTAACACTGAAGCTTTCTTT. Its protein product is CASSGARLNTEAFF.

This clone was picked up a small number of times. CDR3 coding DNA: TGTGCCAGTAGGAGGGTAGCCTGGAGCAATCAGCCCCAGCATTTT. It translates to CASRRVAWSNQPQHF. This rearrangement joins TRBV19 to TRBJ1-5; no clear D. Germline CDR1 LNHDA, CDR2 SQIVND (reference sequence). The CDR3 is made up of 15 amino acids. The V end was cut by 6 bases, the J end by 1 base, with 13 bases between.

The CDR3: CASSLGIMNTEAFF. The DNA of the CDR3 is TGTGCCAGCAGCCTCGGGATCATGAACACTGAAGCTTTCTTT. This rearrangement joins TRBV5-6 to TRBJ1-1; D gene uncertain. The ends were cut back, 4 bases at V and 0 bases at J, with 10 bases in the middle. The CDR3 runs 14 residues. CDR1 and CDR2 from the germline V gene are SGHDT and YYEEEE.

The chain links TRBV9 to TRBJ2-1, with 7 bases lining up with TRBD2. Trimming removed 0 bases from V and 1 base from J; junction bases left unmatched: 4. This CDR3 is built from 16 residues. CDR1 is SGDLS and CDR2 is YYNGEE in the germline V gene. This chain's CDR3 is CASSVAGGVSYNEQFF. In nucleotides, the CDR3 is TGTGCCAGCAGCGTAGCGGGGGGAGTATCCTACAATGAGCAGTTCTTC.